Shown below are 2 T cell receptor beta chains from a single sample sequenced in a study of T cell changes during pregnancy in multiple sclerosis. Here immunoSEQ multiplex PCR was the method, and the copy in TCRdb shows in-frame clones only, minus some. This table has tens of thousands of clones, 65% to 90% appearing once. The starting material was CD4+ T cells from peripheral blood mononuclear cells, obtained in the first trimester of pregnancy. The receptors derive from a female donor in good health, enrolled as a control in a pregnancy study.

The chain employs TRBV5-1 and TRBJ1-4; maybe TRBD1 (6 bases). The V gene's germline CDR1 is SGHRS and CDR2 YFSETQ. The length of the CDR3 is 15 residues. V was trimmed by 2 bases and J by 4 bases, leaving 12 bases between them. Here the CDR3 DNA reads TGCGCCAGCAGCTTAACAGGGAATAATAATGAAAAACTGTTTTTT. It translates to CASSLTGNNNEKLFF. The variable domain in full, completed from reference TRBV5-1 and TRBJ1-4, reads KAGVTQTPRYLIKTRGQQVTLSCSPISGHRSVSWYQQTPGQGLQFLFEYFSETQRNKGNFPGRFSGRQFSNSRSEMNVSTLELGDSALYLCASSLTGNNNEKLFFGSGTQLSVL.

The chain recombines TRBV9 with TRBJ1-1; D ambiguous. The V and J ends lost 0 bases and 0 bases respectively, with 9 bases between them. CDR1 and CDR2 (germline): SGDLS, YYNGEE. The CDR3 is made up of 15 amino acids. Here the CDR3 reads CASSVGQVLNTEAFF. Here the CDR3 DNA reads TGTGCCAGCAGCGTAGGTCAGGTCCTGAACACTGAAGCTTTCTTT.